Given below is one TCR beta chain in context. Germline CDR1 is MGHRA and CDR2 is YSYEKL. The CDR3 runs 16 residues. Losses at the gene ends were 5 bases for V and 5 bases for J; bases not matched to a gene: 10. Source study methods: Amplification with reference gene primers provided the estimates of nucleated cell counts. Produced via immunoSEQ multiplex PCR; TCRdb's table is partial and in-frame only. D and trimming come from the DNA, and the V and J calls and clone size come from that table. This table has some 250,000 clones, 70% to 80% appearing once. This entry comes from a study of blood T cell repertoires in COVID-19. About the research overall: The United States, Italy and Spain provided the acute and convalescent COVID-19 samples. PBMCs, B-cell-depleted T cells, or T cells provided the cDNA or gDNA that made up the material.

The source of this sequence is a woman of 80 years or more with acute or convalescent COVID-19. The chain is built from TRBV4-1 and TRBJ2-1; 9 bases line up with TRBD2. Sequenced material: peripheral blood. CDR3 nucleotide sequence: TGCGCCAGCAGCGGACCAGCGGGAGGACGCCACAATGAGCAGTTCTTC. Residues: CASSGPAGGRHNEQFF.